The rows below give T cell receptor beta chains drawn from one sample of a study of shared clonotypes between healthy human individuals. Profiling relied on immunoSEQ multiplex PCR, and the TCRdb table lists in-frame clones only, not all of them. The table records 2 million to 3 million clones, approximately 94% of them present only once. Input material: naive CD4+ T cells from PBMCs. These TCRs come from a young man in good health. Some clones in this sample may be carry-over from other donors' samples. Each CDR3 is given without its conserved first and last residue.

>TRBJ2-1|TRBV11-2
ASSRPGAKNNEQF
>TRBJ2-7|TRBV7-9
ASSKRTSGSVSLEQY
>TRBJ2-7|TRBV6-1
ASSSGRGYEQY
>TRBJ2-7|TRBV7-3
ASSLGQGISYEQY
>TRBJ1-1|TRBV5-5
ASSPTGNTEAF
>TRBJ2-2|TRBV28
ASSFRAGGSGELF
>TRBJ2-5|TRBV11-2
ASSLARLAGETQY
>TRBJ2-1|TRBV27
ASSFRLAGEGEQF
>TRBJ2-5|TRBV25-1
ASSRNALGGRETQY
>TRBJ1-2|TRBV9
ASTSSRVPGYT
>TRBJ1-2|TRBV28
ASSSLPTDRRGYT
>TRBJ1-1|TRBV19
ASSPSGGPITEAF
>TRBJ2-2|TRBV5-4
ASSLGGLAGVAGELF
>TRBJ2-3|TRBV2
ASRPGTGTTDTQY
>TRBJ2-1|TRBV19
ASSISWRGSYNEQF
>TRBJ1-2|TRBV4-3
ASSLTPTGGNGYT
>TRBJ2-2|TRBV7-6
ASSPGQAGELF
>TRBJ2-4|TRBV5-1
ASSLSAGRGDIQY
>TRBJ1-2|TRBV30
AWSVPGLSGYT
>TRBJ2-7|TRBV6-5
ASTSHSYEQY
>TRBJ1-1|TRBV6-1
ASRSTTGVTEAF
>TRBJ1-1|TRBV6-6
ASSYSRQGNTEAF
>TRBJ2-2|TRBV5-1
ASSLGWQGGHPSRLF
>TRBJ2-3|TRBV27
ASSLRRRSDTQY
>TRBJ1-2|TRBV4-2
ASSQEGDNYGYT
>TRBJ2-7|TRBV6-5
ASSPLRDRVSEQY
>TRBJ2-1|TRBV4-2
ASSQQPAGYSSNEQF
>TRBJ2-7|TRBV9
ASSLGQGYYEQY
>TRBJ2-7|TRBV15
ATSRGYRYEQY
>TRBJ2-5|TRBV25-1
ASSRQETQY
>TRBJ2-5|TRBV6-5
ASSNTAKLEVTQY
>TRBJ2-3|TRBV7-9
ASRPGGDTQY
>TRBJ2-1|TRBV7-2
ASSLNAQTSIYNEQF
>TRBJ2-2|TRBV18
ASSPPTRSGELF
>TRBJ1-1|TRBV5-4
ASSPPGTGNRAEAF
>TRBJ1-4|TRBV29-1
SIQGTNEKLF
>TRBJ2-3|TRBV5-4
ASGQGRGTDTQY
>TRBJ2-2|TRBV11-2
ASNGGVGGELF
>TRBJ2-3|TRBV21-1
ASRRLARADTQY
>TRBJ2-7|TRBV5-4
ASTGPEAYEQY
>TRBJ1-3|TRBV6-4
DLRTGAENTIY
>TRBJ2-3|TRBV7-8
ASSPRGGRTDTQY
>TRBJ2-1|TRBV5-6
ASSLYGYSYNEQF
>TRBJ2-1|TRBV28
ASSPSAVREQF
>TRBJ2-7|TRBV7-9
ASSPGTSGSYEQY
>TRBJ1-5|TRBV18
ASSPSYNQPQH
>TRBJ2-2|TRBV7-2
ASSFSGISGELF
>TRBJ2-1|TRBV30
AWTGGASYNEQF
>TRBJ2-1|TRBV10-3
ATQPIRDTSSPKQF
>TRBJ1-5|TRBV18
ASSPIQNQPQH
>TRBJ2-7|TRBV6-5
ASSLQGAKSYEQY
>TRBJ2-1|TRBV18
ASSPGLFGEQF